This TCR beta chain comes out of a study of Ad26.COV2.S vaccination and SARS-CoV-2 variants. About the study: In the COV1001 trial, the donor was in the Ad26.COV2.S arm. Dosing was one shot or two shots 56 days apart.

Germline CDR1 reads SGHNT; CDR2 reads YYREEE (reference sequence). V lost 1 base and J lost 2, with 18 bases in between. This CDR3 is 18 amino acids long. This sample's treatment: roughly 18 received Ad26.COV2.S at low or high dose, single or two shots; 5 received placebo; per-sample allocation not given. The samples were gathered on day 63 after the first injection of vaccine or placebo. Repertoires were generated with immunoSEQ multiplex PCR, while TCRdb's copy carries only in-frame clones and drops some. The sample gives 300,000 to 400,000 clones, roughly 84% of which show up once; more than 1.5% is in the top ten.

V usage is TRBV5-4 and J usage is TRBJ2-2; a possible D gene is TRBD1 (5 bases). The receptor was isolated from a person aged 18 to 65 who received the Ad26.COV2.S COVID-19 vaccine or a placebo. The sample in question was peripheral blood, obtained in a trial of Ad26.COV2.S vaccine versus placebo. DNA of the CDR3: TGTGCCAGCAGCTTGAACCTTTTAAGCCAGGGAAACACCGGGGAGCTGTTTTTT. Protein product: CASSLNLLSQGNTGELFF.